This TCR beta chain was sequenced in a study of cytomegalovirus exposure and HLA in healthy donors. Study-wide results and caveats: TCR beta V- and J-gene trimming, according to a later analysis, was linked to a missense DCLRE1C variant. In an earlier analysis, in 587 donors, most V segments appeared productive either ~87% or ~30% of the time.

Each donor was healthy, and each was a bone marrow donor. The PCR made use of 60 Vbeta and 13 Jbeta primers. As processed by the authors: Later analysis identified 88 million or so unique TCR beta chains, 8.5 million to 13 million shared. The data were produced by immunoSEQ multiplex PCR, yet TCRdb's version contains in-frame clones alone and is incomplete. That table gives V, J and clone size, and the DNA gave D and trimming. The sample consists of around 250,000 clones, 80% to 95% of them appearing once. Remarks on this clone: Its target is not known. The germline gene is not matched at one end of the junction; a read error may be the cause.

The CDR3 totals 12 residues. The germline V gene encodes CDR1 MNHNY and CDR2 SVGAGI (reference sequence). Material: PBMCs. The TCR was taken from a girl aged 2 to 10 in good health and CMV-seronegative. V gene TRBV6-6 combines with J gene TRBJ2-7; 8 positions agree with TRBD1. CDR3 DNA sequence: TGTGCCGGCAGTGACAGGGGTCACGAGCAGTACTTC. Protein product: CAGSDRGHEQYF.